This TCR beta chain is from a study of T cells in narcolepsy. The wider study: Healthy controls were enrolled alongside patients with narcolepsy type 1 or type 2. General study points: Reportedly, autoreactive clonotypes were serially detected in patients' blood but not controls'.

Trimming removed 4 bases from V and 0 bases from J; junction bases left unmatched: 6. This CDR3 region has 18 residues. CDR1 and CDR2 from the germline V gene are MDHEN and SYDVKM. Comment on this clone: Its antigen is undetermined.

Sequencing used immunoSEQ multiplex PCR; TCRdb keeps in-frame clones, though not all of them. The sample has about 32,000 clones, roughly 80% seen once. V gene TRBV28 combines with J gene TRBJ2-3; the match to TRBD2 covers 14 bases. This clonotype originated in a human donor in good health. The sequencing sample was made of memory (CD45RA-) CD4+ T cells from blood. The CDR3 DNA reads TGTGCCAGCAGTTCCCTCGGACTAGCGGGGGGTAGCACAGATACGCAGTATTTT. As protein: CASSSLGLAGGSTDTQYF.